This T cell receptor (beta chain) was profiled in a study of sequential checkpoint blockade in melanoma (dated by TCRdb to between 2018 and 2021). In the study overall: In a 1:1 randomization, patients received either first-line nivolumab then ipilimumab (arm A) or ipilimumab then nivolumab (arm B). Maintenance nivolumab came after both trial sequences.

The investigation overall reported the following: Validation of the response-prediction model combining TCR metrics and mutation burden is needed in larger, independent patient cohorts.

Comments on this clone: No antigen is known for it. The record has no base qualities; no much larger clone is one base away.

CDR1 and CDR2 are drawn from the germline V gene (reference sequence): LNHDA, SQIVND. The CDR3 starts with the cysteine, ends with the phenylalanine, and has 16 residues. CDR3 DNA is the only sequence kept; it has 48 bases, read in frame from the first base. V gives up 8 bases and J gives up 6 bases, and the segment between their germline ends measures 22 bases. The immunoSEQ Assay was used to immunosequence TCRbeta CDR3 regions from genomic DNA. Genomic DNA was amplified by bias-controlled multiplex PCR before high-throughput sequencing. The published analysis was carried out like this. To quantify the absolute abundance of each unique TCRbeta CDR3 region, the sequences were collapsed and filtered. Clonality, defined as 1 minus Pielou's evenness, was calculated using only productive rearrangements. A previously published method was used to identify clones with significantly greater frequencies in on-treatment samples than in baseline samples. TCRdb mirrors the immuneACCESS table, restricted to in-frame sequences. Some clones are absent from its copies; in checked studies, under half trace to an unresolved V gene, and the reason for the others is unknown. The V and J calls and clone size are taken from that table; D and trimming were inferred from the DNA. Counted in this sample were about 25,000 clones; about 77% of them appeared once. The top ten constitute around 23% of the sample.

This specimen's treatment or condition label, per the study, means: randomized to nivolumab then ipilimumab (arm A) or the reverse (arm B). None of the trial patients had been given prior DNA-damaging chemotherapy. A FACS Aria II flow cytometer was used to sort live CD3+CD8+ cells that were negative for CD19 and CD56 from thawed PBMCs. CheckMate 064, a randomized, open-label phase II trial of sequential checkpoint blockade, was the source of the samples, all of which came from patients with melanoma. Peripheral blood mononuclear cells were obtained through leukapheresis, purified using Ficoll-Paque, and frozen in human serum containing roughly 10% DMSO. Immediately after sorting, the purity of sorted blood CD3+CD8+ cells was verified to be >95%, after which DNA was extracted.

The chain uses TRBV19 and TRBJ2-2; D gene: possibly TRBD2, on 7 matching bases. The sample was CD8+ T cells sorted from blood (inferred from file names), taken from a patient given nivolumab and ipilimumab in sequence. This receptor was identified in a human donor with melanoma. The CDR3 in this case is CASSLKGDYLAGELFF. Here is the DNA: TGTGCCAGTTCACTGAAGGGGGACTACCTAGCCGGGGAGCTGTTTTTT.